A single sample is the source of the 18 T cell receptor beta chains below, sequenced in a study of long-term antiretroviral therapy in people with HIV. At survey level, the immunoSEQ assay was run in its v3.0 version. The table came from immunoSEQ multiplex PCR; TCRdb's copy has only in-frame clones and leaves some out. The sample yields some 31,000 clones, about 98% seen once. The sequencing here drew on unsorted PBMCs, taken 7.6 years after starting antiretroviral therapy. These receptors were taken from a man aged 25-45 years with HIV.

V and J are TRBV7-2 and TRBJ2-7, with TRBD2 matching over 9 bases. This CDR3 is 15 amino acids long. V lost 7 bases to trimming and J lost 4 bases; unmatched junction nucleotides: 11. The germline V gene has CDR1 SGHTA and CDR2 FQGNSA. The CDR3 nucleotides read TGTGCCAGCAACCCTCGGGCTAGCGGGACTTACGAGCAGTACTTC. Its protein product is CASNPRASGTYEQYF.

This sequence joins TRBV7-9 and TRBJ1-2, with a tentative D call TRBD1 (5 bases). The CDR3 contains 12 residues. Germline assignment: CDR1 SEHNR and CDR2 FQNEAQ (reference sequence). V was trimmed by 1 base and J by 6 bases, leaving 6 bases between them. CDR3 bases: TGTGCCAGCAGCTTAGGCAGGGATGGCTACACCTTC. This sequence encodes CASSLGRDGYTF.

The gene calls are TRBV2 and TRBJ2-7, with D maybe TRBD2 (5 bases). Trimming removed 4 bases from V and 6 bases from J, with 16 bases in between. Germline lookup yields CDR1 SNHLY and CDR2 FYNNEI. The CDR3 spans 14 residues. This CDR3 reads CASSVGESLSEQYF. The CDR3 bases are TGTGCCAGCAGTGTCGGGGAAAGTCTTTCCGAGCAGTACTTC.

This sequence joins TRBV6-6 and TRBJ2-7, with TRBD2 matching 10 bases. Looked up from germline, CDR1 is MNHNY and CDR2 is SVGAGI (reference sequence). This CDR3 spans 15 amino acids. The junction had 11 bases not matched to a gene; V was cut back by 0 bases and J by 12 bases. The CDR3 reads CASSYSILAGESGYF. The DNA of the CDR3 is TGTGCCAGCAGTTACTCGATTCTAGCGGGGGAATCTGGGTACTTC.

V usage is TRBV13 and J usage is TRBJ2-7; TRBD2 agrees at 7 bases. The germline V gene encodes CDR1 PRHDT and CDR2 FYEKMQ (reference sequence). There are 15 residues in the CDR3. J gave up 3 bases and V 5 bases, and 10 bases lay outside the gene matches. CDR3 protein: CASSPSGEGGYEQYF. The CDR3 region has the DNA TGTGCCAGCAGCCCCAGTGGGGAGGGAGGCTACGAGCAGTACTTC.

This clone was detected only once. CDR3 bases: TGTGCCAGCAGTTTTTTAGGTGATACGCAGTATTTT. Protein: CASSFLGDTQYF. The chain combines TRBV27 with TRBJ2-3; D is unclear. The CDR3 spans 12 residues. The germline V gene encodes CDR1 MNHEY and CDR2 SMNVEV (reference sequence). Trimming left V 3 bases short and J 6 bases short, with 7 bases between.

The CDR3 nucleotides read TGTGCCAGTAGTATAGCCCTCTCCTCGGGGCGGCTGGATAAACTGTTTTTT. Translated, it gives CASSIALSSGRLDKLFF. The chain combines TRBV19 with TRBJ1-4; weak D call: TRBD1 (5 bases). V gave up 1 base and J gave up 11 bases, with 23 bases separating them. In germline, CDR1 is LNHDA, CDR2 SQIVND (reference sequence). This CDR3 region has 17 residues.

The chain uses TRBV9 and TRBJ2-1; 7 bases line up with TRBD2. Germline V lookup: CDR1 SGDLS, CDR2 YYNGEE. V lost 7 bases and J lost 3; bases outside the gene matches: 7. The CDR3 has 14 residues. CDR3 nucleotide sequence: TGTGCCAGCGGCAAGCGGGGTAGCTACAATGAGCAGTTCTTC. It codes for CASGKRGSYNEQFF.

This clone was recorded only once. V and J are TRBV5-1 and TRBJ2-3; no definite D call. Trimming took 5 bases from V and 2 from J, leaving 12 bases between them. The CDR3 runs to 14 residues. In germline, CDR1 is SGHRS, CDR2 YFSETQ. The DNA for the CDR3 is TGCGCCAGCAGGCCCAGAAAGCCCACAGATACGCAGTATTTT. As protein: CASRPRKPTDTQYF.

This chain joins TRBV13 and TRBJ1-4; D unclear. CDR1 and CDR2 from the germline V gene are PRHDT and FYEKMQ (reference sequence). The V end was cut by 0 bases, the J end by 5 bases, with 13 bases between. This CDR3 region has 16 residues. As DNA, the CDR3 is TGTGCCAGCAGCTTAGGCCAGGACGGGAGGAATGAAAAACTGTTTTTT. Translation: CASSLGQDGRNEKLFF.

The chain links TRBV6-6 to TRBJ1-2, with unresolved D. This CDR3 contains 12 residues. Germline assignment: CDR1 MNHNY and CDR2 SVGAGI (reference sequence). Trimming left V 0 bases short and J 12 bases short, with 11 bases between. CDR3 DNA: TGTGCCAGCAGTTACTCGCCCCGCGAAAACACCTTC. Translated, it gives CASSYSPRENTF.

This chain uses TRBV4-2 with TRBJ2-1; 9 bases are a match to TRBD1. Germline loops: CDR1 LGHNA, CDR2 YNFKEQ. J lost 6 bases, V lost 0 bases, and 6 bases had no gene match. CDR3 length: 16 amino acids. The CDR3, as DNA: TGTGCCAGCAGCCAAGATAGTACAGGGGGCCCCAATGAGCAGTTCTTC. Amino acid sequence: CASSQDSTGGPNEQFF.

The chain links TRBV4-3 to TRBJ2-7; the D call may be TRBD1 or TRBD2 (6 bases each). The V gene's germline CDR1 is LGHNA and CDR2 YSLEER. V lost 1 base, J lost 7 bases, and 14 bases lay in between. The CDR3 spans 14 residues. The CDR3 spells CASSQVLGAGEQYF. The CDR3 DNA reads TGCGCCAGCAGCCAAGTTCTGGGGGCGGGAGAGCAGTACTTC.

The rearrangement links TRBV6-5 to TRBJ2-7, with 7 bases fitting TRBD1. V lost 0 bases, J lost 6 bases, and 8 bases stayed unmatched. The CDR3 covers 15 residues. The germline CDR1 and CDR2 sequences are MNHEY and SVGAGI. The CDR3 spells CASSYSARGPVEQYF. DNA for the CDR3: TGTGCCAGCAGTTACTCAGCGAGGGGGCCCGTCGAGCAGTACTTC.

The chain uses TRBV30 and TRBJ2-5, with D unresolved. CDR1 and CDR2 (germline): GTSNPN, SVGIG (reference sequence). The CDR3 extends over 14 amino acids. V was shortened by 0 bases and J by 2 bases, with 10 bases between the two germline ends. This CDR3 is CAWSVGVDQETQYF. CDR3 in DNA: TGTGCCTGGAGTGTTGGTGTCGATCAAGAGACCCAGTACTTC.

Written as DNA, the CDR3 is TGTGCCAGCAGTCATTCGGACAGGATTAACTATGGCTACACCTTC. This gives the protein CASSHSDRINYGYTF. This chain joins TRBV2 and TRBJ1-2; 7 bases match TRBD1. V was clipped by 5 bases and J by 1 base; unmatched bases: 7. The CDR3 has 15 amino acids. Germline CDR1 SNHLY, CDR2 FYNNEI.

V gene TRBV6-5 combines with J gene TRBJ1-5, with D maybe TRBD1 (5 bases). The length of the CDR3 is 13 residues. The germline CDR1 and CDR2 sequences are MNHEY and SVGAGI. Deletions cut 4 bases from V and 9 bases from J, with 13 bases between. The CDR3 sequence: CASSLTGRGPQHF. CDR3 coding DNA: TGTGCCAGCAGTTTAACAGGCCGCGGGCCCCAGCATTTT.

The CDR3 loop is CASSRGLAPRYEQYF. CDR3 bases: TGTGCCAGCAGCCGAGGACTAGCACCCCGGTACGAGCAGTACTTC. This chain links TRBV11-3 with TRBJ2-7; TRBD2 matches at 8 bases. Germline V gene sequence: CDR1 SGHNT, CDR2 YENEEA. The trim removed 5 bases at V and 4 bases at J, leaving 10 bases unmatched. The CDR3 runs to 15 residues. Complete variable domain (other parts from reference TRBV11-3 and TRBJ2-7): EAGVVQSPRYKIIEKKQPVAFWCNPISGHNTLYWYLQNLGQGPELLIRYENEEAVDDSQLPKDRFSAERLKGVDSTLKIQPAELGDSAVYLCASSRGLAPRYEQYFGPGTRLTVT.